This T cell receptor (beta chain) derives from a study of blood T cells in healthy people across ages. Findings and limits, study-wide: Diversity estimates drawn from one million T cells were deemed underestimates. The study could not conclusively compare naive and antigen-experienced cells, given its unsorted PBMCs.

The germline V gene has CDR1 MNHNS and CDR2 SASEGT. Unmatched junction bases numbered 15, after V lost 6 bases and J lost 3 bases. CDR3 length equals 19 residues. To note about this clonotype: No antigen is known for it.

The second PCR ran roughly 7 to 11 cycles with a sample-barcoded 5' primer and J-beta primers. Each cDNA molecule was tagged by a template-switch adaptor that had 12 random nucleotides. From the 5' RACE reads, TCRdb called clonotypes with MiXCR, one entry per CDR3 protein. The table has approximately 1,000,000 distinct CDR3 sequences, less than 50% seen once. The genes are TRBV6-1 and TRBJ2-6, with 9 bases matching TRBD1. Source material: blood. The receptor was derived from a woman aged 60-75 years in good health. The chain's CDR3 is CASSGSGTGLFGGANVLTF. The DNA of the CDR3 is TGTGCCAGCAGCGGCTCCGGGACAGGGTTGTTTGGTGGGGCCAACGTCCTGACTTTC.